These 26 T cell receptor beta chains share one sample of origin, sequenced in a study of tumor T cells in aggressive B-cell lymphoma. Data came from immunoSEQ multiplex PCR; TCRdb stores just in-frame clones and leaves some out. Among 2,000 to 2,500 clones listed, under 95% were seen once. The material sequenced was tumor tissue. The origin of the receptors is an adult with diffuse large B cell lymphoma.

The rearrangement links TRBV7-2 to TRBJ2-1; 7 bases agree with TRBD2. The CDR3 totals 15 residues. The germline gives CDR1 SGHTA, CDR2 FQGNSA. Germline trimming cut 5 bases from V and 7 bases from J; bases unmatched to any gene: 11. The CDR3 sequence is CASSGAGAKRNEQFF. CDR3 DNA: TGTGCCAGCAGCGGCGCGGGAGCTAAGAGGAATGAGCAGTTCTTC. The whole variable domain, remainder taken from reference TRBV7-2 and TRBJ2-1, is GAGVSQSPSNKVTEKGKDVELRCDPISGHTALYWYRQSLGQGLEFLIYFQGNSAPDKSGLPSDRFSAERTGGSVSTLTIQRTQQEDSAVYLCASSGAGAKRNEQFFGPGTRLTVL.

In this sample, this clone turned up once. Other nucleotide sequences from this sample produce the same CDR3. The CDR3 DNA reads as TGCGCCAGCAGACCGGACTTCTACGAGCAGTACTTC. Translation gives CASRPDFYEQYF. V and J are TRBV5-1 and TRBJ2-7, with a possible D match to TRBD2 (5 bases). CDR1 and CDR2 from the germline V gene are SGHRS and YFSETQ. The V end was cut by 5 bases, the J end by 3 bases, with 9 bases between. The CDR3 is 12 residues long. The variable domain in full, completed from reference TRBV5-1 and TRBJ2-7, reads KAGVTQTPRYLIKTRGQQVTLSCSPISGHRSVSWYQQTPGQGLQFLFEYFSETQRNKGNFPGRFSGRQFSNSRSEMNVSTLELGDSALYLCASRPDFYEQYFGPGTRLTVT.

J is TRBJ2-4 and V is TRBV18, with D perhaps TRBD1 (7 bases). V lost 3 bases and J lost 1, with 13 bases in between. Germline V gives CDR1 KGHSH, CDR2 LQKENI. The CDR3 is made up of 16 amino acids. The CDR3 DNA sequence: TGTGCCAGCTCACCGCCGTCAGGGGGGGCCAAAAACATTCAGTACTTC. This gives the protein CASSPPSGGAKNIQYF. The complete variable domain, with remaining parts taken from reference TRBV18 and TRBJ2-4, reads NAGVMQNPRHLVRRRGQEARLRCSPMKGHSHVYWYRQLPEEGLKFMVYLQKENIIDESGMPKERFSAEFPKEGPSILRIQQVVRGDSAAYFCASSPPSGGAKNIQYFGAGTRLSVL.

This chain uses TRBV5-1 with TRBJ2-7; 11 bases map to TRBD2. Germline-derived CDR1 and CDR2 are SGHRS and YFSETQ. CDR3 length: 16 amino acids. J was trimmed by 4 bases and V by 0 bases; bases with no gene match: 6. CDR3 nucleotide sequence: TGCGCCAGCAGCTTGGGAGCCGGGACTAGCGGATACGAGCAGTACTTC. Amino acids: CASSLGAGTSGYEQYF.

The chain recombines TRBV18 with TRBJ2-1; tentatively, D is TRBD2 (6 bases). This CDR3 has 15 amino acids. Germline CDR1 reads KGHSH; CDR2 reads LQKENI. Trimming removed 2 bases at V and 6 bases at J, with 14 bases between. CDR3 sequence: CASSPNDGSTNEQFF. In DNA form, the CDR3 reads TGTGCCAGCTCACCAAACGACGGGAGTACCAATGAGCAGTTCTTC. Drawing the rest from reference TRBV18 and TRBJ2-1, the complete variable domain is NAGVMQNPRHLVRRRGQEARLRCSPMKGHSHVYWYRQLPEEGLKFMVYLQKENIIDESGMPKERFSAEFPKEGPSILRIQQVVRGDSAAYFCASSPNDGSTNEQFFGPGTRLTVL.

This clone was found once. CDR3 amino acids: CASSISGTAKNIQYF. CDR3 nucleotides: TGTGCCAGCAGTATCAGCGGGACAGCCAAAAACATTCAGTACTTC. J is TRBJ2-4 and V is TRBV21-1; the listed D gene, TRBD2, was not tested against the DNA. TRBV21-1 is classified as a pseudogene. The CDR3 contains 15 residues.

This chain links TRBV19 with TRBJ2-1; 8 bases are a match to TRBD2. The CDR3 consists of 15 residues. Germline V gene data show CDR1 as LNHDA and CDR2 as SQIVND (reference sequence). V gave up 7 bases and J gave up 0 bases; unmatched junction bases: 5. For the CDR3, the DNA is TGTGCCAGTATAGGACTAGCCACCTCCTACAATGAGCAGTTCTTC. It is translated as CASIGLATSYNEQFF.

Written as DNA, the CDR3 is TGTGCCAGCAGCTTGTCTGGACAGGCCCGCTACAATGAGCAGTTCTTC. Its protein product is CASSLSGQARYNEQFF. This sequence joins TRBV7-2 and TRBJ2-1; TRBD1 matches 7 bases. Germline V gives CDR1 SGHTA, CDR2 FQGNSA. V shed 3 bases and J 3 bases; nucleotides not matched to a gene: 8. The CDR3 is made up of 16 amino acids.

The V call is TRBV7-9, the J call TRBJ1-2; D is perhaps TRBD1 (6 bases). Trimming removed 1 base at V and 3 bases at J, with 12 bases between. Germline V lookup: CDR1 SEHNR, CDR2 FQNEAQ (reference sequence). The CDR3 totals 15 residues. The CDR3, as DNA: TGTGCCAGCAGCTTAGGGGTAGCAGGGGACTATGGCTACACCTTC. It is translated as CASSLGVAGDYGYTF.

The chain links TRBV28 to TRBJ1-5, with D possibly matching TRBD1 (6 bases). The length of the CDR3 is 15 residues. CDR1 and CDR2 (germline): MDHEN, SYDVKM. The CDR3 nucleotides are TGTGGTGTGGGGGCGGACCCCTATAGCAATCAGCCCCAGCATTTT. Translation: CGVGADPYSNQPQHF. Complete variable domain (other parts from reference TRBV28 and TRBJ1-5): DVKVTQSSRYLVKRTGEKVFLECVQDMDHENMFWYRQDPGLGLRLIYFSYDVKMKEKGDIPEGYSVSREKKERFSLILESASTNQTSMYLCGVGADPYSNQPQHFGDGTRLSIL.

The V gene is TRBV10-1, the J gene TRBJ2-7; maybe TRBD2 (5 bases). V shed 4 bases and J shed 2 bases, with 12 bases lying between them. CDR1 and CDR2 (germline): WNHNN, SYGVQD (reference sequence). This CDR3 comprises 14 residues. The CDR3 protein is CASSAPDGTYEQYF. DNA of the CDR3: TGCGCCAGCAGTGCTCCGGACGGGACCTACGAGCAGTACTTC.

This chain links TRBV27 with TRBJ1-2; TRBD1 aligns across 7 bases. Germline V gene sequence: CDR1 MNHEY, CDR2 SMNVEV (reference sequence). The CDR3 has 15 amino acids. Losses at the gene ends were 5 bases for V and 3 bases for J; bases not matched to a gene: 9. The CDR3 is CASSRSGGGDYGYTF. In DNA form, the CDR3 reads TGTGCCAGCAGTCGATCAGGGGGAGGTGACTATGGCTACACCTTC.

J is TRBJ1-1 and V is TRBV5-4; no firm D call. The length of the CDR3 is 13 residues. From germline, CDR1 is SGHNT and CDR2 YYREEE (reference sequence). The V end was cut by 2 bases, the J end by 3 bases, with 8 bases between. CDR3: CASSFSPDTEAFF. The CDR3 region has the DNA TGTGCCAGCAGCTTTAGCCCCGACACTGAAGCTTTCTTT.

The chain employs TRBV30 and TRBJ1-2; D is perhaps TRBD1 (6 bases). V shed 4 bases and J shed 3 bases, with 15 bases lying between them. Germline CDR1 and CDR2: GTSNPN and SVGIG (reference sequence). The length of the CDR3 is 14 residues. For the CDR3, the DNA is TGTGCCTGGAACCCGACAGGAGAGGACTATGGCTACACCTTC. It encodes CAWNPTGEDYGYTF.

On this clone: An end of the junction differs from the germline gene, which may be a read error. Other DNA sequences in the sample encode the same CDR3. The rearrangement uses TRBV7-6 and TRBJ2-5; D is ambiguous. Germline lookup yields CDR1 SGHVS and CDR2 FNYEAQ. CDR3 size: 14 residues. The CDR3 spells CASSPYAITETQYF. The DNA for the CDR3 is TGTGCTAGCAGCCCTTATGCGATTACAGAGACCCAGTACTTC.

V gene TRBV27 combines with J gene TRBJ1-1; D not certain. Deletions cut 9 bases from V and 0 bases from J, with 17 bases between. The germline V gene encodes CDR1 MNHEY and CDR2 SMNVEV (reference sequence). The CDR3 is 15 amino acids. CDR3 coding DNA: TGTGCCAGTTCCTTATACAGCAGCATGAACACTGAAGCTTTCTTT. Translated: CASSLYSSMNTEAFF.

V gene TRBV27 combines with J gene TRBJ2-4, with 8 bases aligning to TRBD1. The V segment lost 2 bases and the J segment 7 bases; nucleotides outside the gene matches: 13. This CDR3 contains 17 residues. Germline V gene data show CDR1 as MNHEY and CDR2 as SMNVEV (reference sequence). CDR3: CASSLGTGRGLRNIQYF. CDR3 sequence (DNA): TGTGCCAGCAGTTTAGGGACAGGAAGAGGATTAAGGAACATTCAGTACTTC.

Only one count was recorded for this clone. V usage is TRBV28 and J usage is TRBJ2-3, with D tentatively TRBD1 (6 bases). V was trimmed by 6 bases and J by 1 base, leaving 17 bases between them. Germline V gene data show CDR1 as MDHEN and CDR2 as SYDVKM. The CDR3 sequence is 16 residues long. The CDR3 here is CASSSTGFVGTDTQYF. The CDR3 DNA reads as TGTGCCAGCAGCTCCACAGGGTTTGTAGGCACAGATACGCAGTATTTT.

The chain couples TRBV25-1 to TRBJ2-7, with 9 bases aligning to TRBD1. Looked up from germline, CDR1 is MGHDK and CDR2 is SYGVNS. This CDR3 contains 13 residues. V was pared by 5 bases and J by 3 bases, with 2 bases of the junction left unmatched. CDR3 sequence reads: CASSLDRGYEQYF. In nucleotides, the CDR3 is TGTGCCAGCAGTTTGGACAGGGGCTACGAGCAGTACTTC.

The chain carries TRBV9 and TRBJ2-3, with D possibly being TRBD2 (5 bases). The CDR3 is 17 amino acids. Trimming shortened V by 4 bases and J by 4 bases, and 22 bases separated the two germline ends. Germline-derived CDR1 and CDR2 are SGDLS and YYNGEE. Written as DNA, the CDR3 is TGTGCCAGCAGCCGAGTCCCGAGCGGAGGAGGTGCAGATACGCAGTATTTT. It yields the protein CASSRVPSGGGADTQYF.

The CDR3 reads CASSTIQGKGYGYTF. The CDR3 DNA follows: TGTGCCAGTAGTACGATACAGGGGAAGGGGTATGGCTACACCTTC. The chain employs TRBV19 and TRBJ1-2; 7 nucleotides align to TRBD1. Germline CDR1 reads LNHDA; CDR2 reads SQIVND (reference sequence). Germline trimming cut 4 bases from V and 5 bases from J; bases unmatched to any gene: 10. The CDR3 contains 15 residues.

This chain uses TRBV6-6 with TRBJ2-2; a weak D match, TRBD1 (5 bases). Germline V CDR1 and CDR2: MNHNY, SVGAGI (reference sequence). V was pared by 11 bases and J by 5 bases, with 18 bases between. The CDR3 length is 14 residues. The CDR3 DNA sequence: TGTGCCTCCTTGGAGACAGATGGGACCGGGGAGCTGTTTTTT. Amino acid sequence: CASLETDGTGELFF.

This chain links TRBV19 with TRBJ1-5, with 7 positions matching TRBD1. With 7 bases clipped from V and 9 bases from J, the junction kept 9 bases outside the gene matches. Germline V gene data show CDR1 as LNHDA and CDR2 as SQIVND (reference sequence). CDR3 length: 13 residues. Here the CDR3 reads CASTQQGLGPQHF. The CDR3 DNA reads as TGTGCCAGTACTCAACAGGGGCTGGGGCCCCAGCATTTT. Full variable domain (rest looked up from reference TRBV19 and TRBJ1-5): DGGITQSPKYLFRKEGQNVTLSCEQNLNHDAMYWYRQDPGQGLRLIYYSQIVNDFQKGDIAEGYSVSREKKESFPLTVTSAQKNPTAFYLCASTQQGLGPQHFGDGTRLSIL.

The V call is TRBV28, the J call TRBJ2-1, with 11 bases fitting TRBD2. V shed 2 bases and J 2 bases; nucleotides not matched to a gene: 2. The CDR3 contains 16 residues. Germline CDR1 MDHEN, CDR2 SYDVKM. The CDR3 coding sequence is TGTGCCAGCAGTTTAACTAGCGGGAGCACCTACAATGAGCAGTTCTTC. Its protein is CASSLTSGSTYNEQFF.

This chain links TRBV5-4 with TRBJ2-1; 10 positions agree with TRBD2. The CDR3 sequence is 18 residues long. After removal of 4 bases from V and 0 bases from J, the junction contained 10 bases not matched to a gene. The germline V gene encodes CDR1 SGHNT and CDR2 YYREEE (reference sequence). The CDR3 region has the DNA TGTGCCAGCAGCCGGGAGGTAGCGGGAGGTTCCTCCTACAATGAGCAGTTCTTC. This encodes CASSREVAGGSSYNEQFF. Combining the CDR3 with reference TRBV5-4 and TRBJ2-1 gives the whole variable domain ETGVTQSPTHLIKTRGQQVTLRCSSQSGHNTVSWYQQALGQGPQFIFQYYREEENGRGNFPPRFSGLQFPNYSSELNVNALELDDSALYLCASSREVAGGSSYNEQFFGPGTRLTVL.

Worth noting for this clone: The sample carries other DNA sequences with the same CDR3. The rearrangement uses TRBV27 and TRBJ1-5; D unclear. The CDR3 extends over 12 amino acids. Trimming cost V 4 bases and J 4 bases, with 5 bases left between them. The germline V gene encodes CDR1 MNHEY and CDR2 SMNVEV (reference sequence). The CDR3 DNA sequence: TGTGCCAGCAGTTCTTATAATCAGCCCCAGCATTTT. It is translated as CASSSYNQPQHF.